These T cell receptor beta chains were read from a single sample in a study of CD8+ T cells in alopecia areata. Clones were sequenced by immunoSEQ multiplex PCR, and TCRdb holds only the in-frame ones, with some missing. Of some 120,000 clones in the sample, approximately 60% were seen once. Sequencing was performed on CD4+ T cells sorted from blood, taken at week 4, from a patient treated with tofacitinib. Every receptor here comes from a human donor with alopecia areata. Both conserved end residues are part of each CDR3. Each record gives: clone size, V gene, J gene, D gene, CDR3 protein, CDR3 DNA. D genes are given only for firm matches. Expanded clones get a size class; other rows say once, few or many, or leave the size out.

>NA|TRBV5-1|TRBJ2-7|TRBD2
CASSLVASGSYEQYF
TGCGCCAGCAGCTTGGTGGCTAGCGGGAGTTACGAGCAGTACTTC
>few|TRBV7-3|TRBJ2-1|NA
CASSFGRDGEQFF
TGTGCCAGCAGCTTCGGCCGTGATGGTGAGCAGTTCTTC
>NA|TRBV29-1|TRBJ2-7|TRBD1
CSVSQGESYEQYF
TGCAGCGTTTCTCAGGGGGAGTCCTACGAGCAGTACTTC
>NA|TRBV7-6|TRBJ2-3|NA
CASSPTSMDTQYF
TGTGCCAGCAGCCCGACCAGCATGGATACGCAGTATTTT
>NA|TRBV18|TRBJ2-7|NA
CASSPALTGASSEQYF
TGTGCCAGCTCACCAGCCCTTACGGGGGCAAGCAGCGAGCAGTACTTC
>NA|TRBV30|TRBJ1-4|NA
CAWSYRNNEKLFF
TGTGCCTGGAGTTACAGGAATAATGAAAAACTGTTTTTT
>NA|TRBV10-3|TRBJ2-7|TRBD2
CAISTGGYEQYF
TGTGCCATCAGTACGGGGGGATACGAGCAGTACTTC
>NA|TRBV9|TRBJ1-6|NA
CASSVAHNSPLHF
TGTGCCAGCAGCGTAGCTCACAATTCACCCCTCCACTTT
>NA|TRBV4-3|TRBJ1-2|NA
CASSQDRAAKVTF
TGCGCCAGCAGCCAAGATAGGGCGGCTAAGGTCACCTTC
>few|TRBV9|TRBJ2-5|NA
CASSGPAGWETQYF
TGTGCCAGCAGCGGTCCGGCGGGGTGGGAGACCCAGTACTTC
>NA|TRBV30|TRBJ2-7|NA
CAWSGGQSYEQYF
TGTGCCTGGAGTGGAGGACAGTCCTACGAGCAGTACTTC
>NA|TRBV4-1|TRBJ2-1|TRBD2
CASSQDGRGGGEQFF
TGCGCCAGCAGCCAAGATGGGCGGGGGGGCGGTGAGCAGTTCTTC
>NA|TRBV5-6|TRBJ2-5|NA
CASSFDGTQYF
TGTGCCAGCAGCTTTGACGGGACCCAGTACTTC
>NA|TRBV7-9|TRBJ2-3|TRBD1
CASTKGQSTDTQYF
TGTGCCAGCACCAAGGGACAGAGCACAGATACGCAGTATTTT
>NA|TRBV29-1|TRBJ1-2|NA
CSVEGNGATRGYGYTF
TGCAGCGTTGAGGGGAACGGGGCCACCCGGGGCTATGGCTACACCTTC
>NA|TRBV29-1|TRBJ2-3|NA
CSVLTDTQYF
TGCAGCGTTCTCACAGATACGCAGTATTTT
>NA|TRBV5-1|TRBJ2-7|TRBD2
CASSLGPSGTAYEQYF
TGCGCCAGCAGCTTGGGGCCTAGCGGGACCGCCTACGAGCAGTACTTC
>NA|TRBV4-2|TRBJ2-1|TRBD1
CASSPLGQSGPEQFF
TGTGCCAGCAGCCCCCTGGGACAGTCGGGTCCTGAGCAGTTCTTC
>NA|TRBV15|TRBJ2-7|NA
CATSIDTYGGEQYF
TGTGCCACCAGCATCGACACTTACGGGGGCGAGCAGTACTTC
>NA|TRBV5-6|TRBJ2-7|TRBD1
CASSPTPGQSYEQYF
TGTGCCAGCAGCCCTACTCCGGGACAGTCCTACGAGCAGTACTTC
>NA|TRBV7-2|TRBJ2-5|NA
CASSYTQTETQYF
TGTGCCAGCAGCTACACTCAAACAGAGACCCAGTACTTC
>NA|TRBV4-1|TRBJ2-3|TRBD2
CASRATGGDTQYF
TGCGCCAGCAGGGCGACGGGGGGAGATACGCAGTATTTT
>NA|TRBV7-2|TRBJ2-7|NA
CASSFWGDSYEQYF
TGTGCCAGCAGCTTTTGGGGCGACAGCTACGAGCAGTACTTC
>NA|TRBV13|TRBJ1-5|NA
CASSVAGQGNQPQHF
TGTGCCAGCAGCGTAGCCGGGCAGGGCAATCAGCCCCAGCATTTT
>few|TRBV6-5|TRBJ2-7|TRBD1
CASSYSRTGRYEQYF
TGTGCCAGCAGTTACTCCAGGACAGGGCGCTACGAGCAGTACTTC
>NA|TRBV7-3|TRBJ2-5|NA
CASSLMGILQETQYF
TGTGCCAGCAGCTTAATGGGGATCCTACAAGAGACCCAGTACTTC
>few|TRBV7-2|TRBJ1-6|NA
CASRSDRTSPLHF
TGTGCCAGCAGGTCTGACAGAACATCACCCCTCCACTTT
>NA|TRBV29-1|TRBJ2-5|TRBD1
CSVGRDRGREQYF
TGCAGCGTGGGCCGGGACAGGGGGCGTGAGCAGTACTTC
>NA|TRBV15|TRBJ2-1|NA
CATSRDRGTLVQFF
TGTGCCACCAGCAGAGATCGGGGCACCTTAGTGCAGTTCTTC
>NA|TRBV27|TRBJ1-5|TRBD1
CASRSTGQGLRQPQHF
TGTGCCAGCAGATCGACAGGGCAGGGTTTGAGACAGCCCCAGCATTTT
>NA|TRBV30|TRBJ1-1|NA
CAWSMGGNTEAFF
TGTGCCTGGAGTATGGGGGGGAACACTGAAGCTTTCTTT
>NA|TRBV7-2|TRBJ2-7|NA
CASSQGSSYSYEQYF
TGTGCCAGCAGCCAAGGCAGCTCTTACTCCTACGAGCAGTACTTC
>NA|TRBV7-9|TRBJ2-1|TRBD1
CASSLGQGITFF
TGTGCCAGCAGCTTAGGACAGGGGATTACGTTCTTC
>NA|TRBV10-3|TRBJ1-6|NA
CASQGSTDSPLHF
TGTGCCAGCCAAGGATCAACAGATTCACCCCTCCACTTT
>NA|TRBV30|TRBJ2-5|NA
CAWSRGTETQYF
TGTGCCTGGAGTCGGGGGACAGAGACCCAGTACTTC
>NA|TRBV30|TRBJ2-2|NA
CAWTWGSTTNTGELFF
TGTGCCTGGACCTGGGGGTCAACAACGAACACCGGGGAGCTGTTTTTT
>few|TRBV2|TRBJ2-5|TRBD2
CAITGGGETQYF
TGTGCCATCACCGGGGGAGGGGAGACCCAGTACTTC
>once|TRBV29-1|TRBJ2-7|NA
CSVGRTEGGDEQYF
TGCAGCGTTGGGAGGACAGAGGGGGGCGACGAGCAGTACTTC
>NA|TRBV29-1|TRBJ1-2|NA
CSGGGVGDLNYGYTF
TGCAGCGGCGGGGGTGTCGGTGACCTTAACTATGGCTACACCTTC
>NA|TRBV10-3|TRBJ2-5|NA
CAISESVETQYF
TGTGCCATCAGTGAGTCGGTGGAGACCCAGTACTTC
>few|TRBV30|TRBJ1-5|NA
CAWSKGGVSNQPQHF
TGTGCCTGGAGTAAGGGAGGGGTGAGCAATCAGCCCCAGCATTTT
>NA|TRBV5-1|TRBJ2-5|NA
CASSLGRDETQYF
TGCGCCAGCAGCTTGGGGAGGGACGAGACCCAGTACTTC
>NA|TRBV19|TRBJ1-5|TRBD1
CASSIGQGLNRDSNQPQHF
TGTGCCAGTAGTATCGGACAGGGATTAAATAGGGATAGCAATCAGCCCCAGCATTTT
>NA|TRBV28|TRBJ2-1|NA
CASSFRQHNEQFF
TGTGCCAGCAGTTTTCGGCAACACAATGAGCAGTTCTTC
>NA|TRBV5-1|TRBJ1-6|NA
CASSPSPPRGNSPLHF
TGCGCCAGCAGCCCCTCCCCACCAAGGGGCAATTCACCCCTCCACTTT
>NA|TRBV29-1|TRBJ1-1|NA
CSVDRSANTEAFF
TGCAGCGTCGACAGGTCCGCGAACACTGAAGCTTTCTTT